This TCR beta chain was captured by sequencing in a study of radiation and T cells in renal cell carcinoma. Broader study findings: In blood, top tumor clones expanded by 2 weeks, shrinking by 4. Baseline intratumoral clonotype presence is unknown without pretreatment biopsies.

About this clone: Its antigen is still unknown.

TCRdb's copy holds only in-frame clones and misses some; the assay was immunoSEQ multiplex PCR. This table has roughly 130,000 clones, more than 80% appearing once. Time point given: blood 2 weeks post-SBRT. Treatment defined: 15 Gy SBRT to primary tumor, nephrectomy 4 weeks later. Serial blood draws occurred at baseline and 2 and 4 weeks post-SBRT. Trimming removed 8 bases at V and 5 bases at J, with 12 bases between. Germline CDR1 and CDR2: MNHNY and SVGAGI (reference sequence). The CDR3 sequence is 12 residues long. This TCR was sampled from a woman in her fifties or sixties with renal cell carcinoma. The chain employs TRBV6-6 and TRBJ2-5; a possible D gene is TRBD2 (6 bases). Sequences were derived from blood, sampled from a patient whose treatment included radiotherapy and nephrectomy. The DNA for the CDR3 is TGTGCCAGCCAATCCGGAGGGGAGACCCAGTACTTC. Translated: CASQSGGETQYF.